This T cell receptor beta chain originates from a study of T cell changes during pregnancy in multiple sclerosis. Per germline, CDR1 GTSNPN and CDR2 SVGIG (reference sequence). The CDR3 is 13 amino acids. Method: immunoSEQ multiplex PCR; TCRdb's copy keeps in-frame clones and lacks some. This table has more than 85,000 clones, 93% appearing once. Sequences were derived from peripheral blood, sampled in the third trimester of pregnancy. V gene TRBV30 combines with J gene TRBJ1-5, with TRBD1 matching over 8 bases. The TCR originated in a female donor in good health, enrolled as a control in a pregnancy study. For the CDR3, the DNA is TGTGCAATCGACAGGGGATTGGGTCAGCCCCAGCATTTT. This sequence encodes CAIDRGLGQPQHF.